This TCR beta chain originates from a study of beta chain features in type 1 diabetes. About this clone: What it binds is unknown.

Study-level findings and limits: Type 1 diabetes patients had TCRB CDR3s that were shorter (moderately but significantly so) in all four CD4+ subsets. Naive, central memory and Treg TCRB repertoires seemed to resemble each other more closely in patients than they did in healthy donors.

V was clipped by 5 bases and J by 4 bases, with 10 bases between them. The CDR3 length is 13 residues. Germline CDR1 and CDR2: SGHVS and FNYEAQ. All of the isolated RNA was reverse transcribed, so expressed TCRB transcripts were sequenced. The assay was immunoSEQ multiplex PCR, and TCRdb's table has in-frame clones only and misses some. The table has around 300,000 clones, roughly 8% seen once. The chain joins TRBV7-6 to TRBJ2-3; unclear D gene. Sequencing was performed on central memory CD4+ T cells from blood. The sequence was collected from a woman aged 18-30 years in good health. CDR3 in DNA: TGTGCCAGCAGCCCCAATCGTGCAGATACGCAGTATTTT. Translation: CASSPNRADTQYF.